This entry concerns a single T cell receptor beta chain. Seattle participants joined during active infection and were tracked over time. This entry is derived from a study of blood T cell repertoires in COVID-19. Overall study: COVID-19 samples from acute and convalescent phases originated in the United States, Italy and Spain. Sample material is recorded as cDNA or gDNA derived from T cells, B-cell-depleted T cells, or PBMCs.

In the source study's methods: Amplification of reference gene primers was used by the study to estimate nucleated cell counts. Clones were read by immunoSEQ multiplex PCR, and TCRdb kept only the in-frame ones, dropping some. V, J and clone size are taken as reported in that table, and D and trimming were inferred from the DNA itself. The sample contains about 44,000 clones, over 85% of which appear only once. The ends were cut back, 4 bases at V and 5 bases at J, with 9 bases in the middle. The CDR3 runs 14 residues. CDR1 is MNHEY and CDR2 is SMNVEV in the germline V gene (reference sequence). The chain joins TRBV27 to TRBJ1-6, with TRBD1 as a possible D gene (6 bases). The sequencing input was peripheral blood. This sequence was found in a man aged 50-59 years with COVID-19, enrolled during active disease. CDR3 bases: TGTGCCAGCAGTTCTGGACAGCATAATTCACCCCTCCACTTT. This codes for CASSSGQHNSPLHF.